Listed here are 31 T cell receptor beta chains from one sample, sequenced in a study of blood T cell repertoires in COVID-19. Method: immunoSEQ multiplex PCR; TCRdb's copy keeps in-frame clones and lacks some. The data show roughly 100,000 clones, about 90% seen once. Sequencing input: peripheral blood. All receptors derive from a human donor in a cohort sampled during active COVID-19.

The chain's CDR3 is CATSRDPPSGGNTGELFF. CDR3 nucleotide sequence: TGTGCCACCAGCAGAGACCCCCCTAGCGGGGGAAACACCGGGGAGCTGTTTTTT. The rearrangement joins TRBV15 to TRBJ2-2; TRBD2 matches 10 bases. CDR1 LNHNV and CDR2 YYDKDF come from the germline V gene (reference sequence). This CDR3 comprises 18 residues. Trimming removed 0 bases from V and 2 bases from J; junction bases left unmatched: 6. The full variable domain, in which reference TRBV15 and TRBJ2-2 provide the parts outside the CDR3, is DAMVIQNPRYQVTQFGKPVTLSCSQTLNHNVMYWYQQKSSQAPKLLFHYYDKDFNNEADTPDNFQSRRPNTSFCFLDIRSPGLGDTAMYLCATSRDPPSGGNTGELFFGEGSRLTVL.

The gene calls are TRBV29-1 and TRBJ2-4; 9 bases line up with TRBD1. With V trimmed by 5 bases and J by 4 bases, 6 bases remained unmatched. This CDR3 is built from 14 residues. Per germline, CDR1 SQVTM and CDR2 ANQGSEA. In DNA form, the CDR3 reads TGCAGCGTTCCGGACAGGGGATTTAAAAACATTCAGTACTTC. It encodes CSVPDRGFKNIQYF.

V usage is TRBV28 and J usage is TRBJ2-5, with D possibly matching TRBD1 (5 bases). The length of the CDR3 is 15 residues. Trimming shortened V by 5 bases and J by 5 bases, and 18 bases separated the two germline ends. The V gene's germline CDR1 is MDHEN and CDR2 SYDVKM. Here the CDR3 DNA reads TGTGCCAGCAGTGGTGGAGACAGTCGTGGGGAGACCCAGTACTTC. Its protein product is CASSGGDSRGETQYF.

CDR3 nucleotides: TGTGCCAGCAGTTCCGGGAATCTCTATGGCTACACCTTC. It yields the protein CASSSGNLYGYTF. This sequence joins TRBV28 and TRBJ1-2; no definite D call. The germline gives CDR1 MDHEN, CDR2 SYDVKM. V was pared by 4 bases and J by 4 bases, with 10 bases between. This CDR3 contains 13 residues.

In DNA form, the CDR3 reads TGTGCCAGCAGCGAGGCCAGGACTAGCGGGTTTAATGAGCAGTTCTTC. Translated: CASSEARTSGFNEQFF. The V gene is TRBV5-4, the J gene TRBJ2-1, with 11 bases that match TRBD2. V gave up 4 bases and J gave up 7 bases; unmatched junction bases: 10. The CDR3 sequence is 16 residues long. Germline lookup yields CDR1 SGHNT and CDR2 YYREEE (reference sequence).

The chain has TRBV3-1 (or the pseudogene TRBV3-2) and TRBJ1-2; 9 positions match TRBD1. Germline CDR1 is LGHDT and CDR2 is YNNKEL (reference sequence). The CDR3 sequence is 18 residues long. V dropped 3 bases and J dropped 4; count of bases not matched to a gene: 15. CDR3 in DNA: TGTGCCAGCAGCCAGGCCGGGACAGGGATAAAACTAATCTATGGCTACACCTTC. This gives the protein CASSQAGTGIKLIYGYTF.

The gene calls are TRBV5-6 and TRBJ1-2; 7 bases agree with TRBD1. CDR1 is SGHDT and CDR2 is YYEEEE in the germline V gene. The CDR3 extends over 13 amino acids. V shed 5 bases and J 4 bases; nucleotides not matched to a gene: 5. The CDR3 loop reads CASRRQGLYGYTF. Written as DNA, the CDR3 is TGTGCCAGCAGAAGACAGGGTCTCTATGGCTACACCTTC.

The gene calls are TRBV11-3 and TRBJ2-2; 9 bases are shared with TRBD1. V lost 5 bases to trimming and J lost 5 bases; unmatched junction nucleotides: 9. Looked up from germline, CDR1 is SGHNT and CDR2 is YENEEA. The CDR3 runs 16 residues. CDR3 DNA: TGTGCCAGCAGCCCCGGGACAGGGAGTTTGACCGGGGAGCTGTTTTTT. Its protein product is CASSPGTGSLTGELFF.

The V and J genes are TRBV9 and TRBJ2-7; no reliable D call. Germline lookup yields CDR1 SGDLS and CDR2 YYNGEE. The CDR3 has 14 amino acids. The V end lost 0 bases, the J end lost 0 bases, and 7 bases lay between the germline ends. The DNA of the CDR3 is TGTGCCAGCAGCGTAGATCGAGCCTCCTACGAGCAGTACTTC. Protein product: CASSVDRASYEQYF.

This clone was detected only a few times. The gene calls are TRBV5-1 and TRBJ1-3, with D tentatively TRBD1 (5 bases). Germline V lookup: CDR1 SGHRS, CDR2 YFSETQ. V lost 3 bases and J 4 bases, leaving 8 bases between the germline ends. CDR3 size: 13 residues. The CDR3 DNA follows: TGCGCCAGCAGCTCGGGACTGGGAAACACCATATATTTT. It is translated as CASSSGLGNTIYF.

This clone was recorded a few times. This rearrangement joins TRBV7-9 to TRBJ1-6, with TRBD1 matching over 7 bases. V was pared by 6 bases and J by 7 bases, with 3 bases of the junction left unmatched. The CDR3 is made up of 13 amino acids. The germline CDR1 and CDR2 sequences are SEHNR and FQNEAQ (reference sequence). CDR3 loop: CASRLGQNSPLHF. Here the CDR3 DNA reads TGTGCCAGCAGGTTGGGACAGAATTCACCCCTCCACTTT.

The chain couples TRBV29-1 to TRBJ1-2, with D perhaps TRBD1 (5 bases). CDR1 is SQVTM and CDR2 is ANQGSEA in the germline V gene. V lost 2 bases to trimming and J lost 6 bases, with 13 bases between them. This CDR3 is 13 amino acids long. The CDR3 region is CSVESWGVHGYTF. Written as DNA, the CDR3 is TGCAGCGTTGAATCATGGGGGGTCCATGGCTACACCTTC.

V gene TRBV18 combines with J gene TRBJ2-3, with 7 bases fitting TRBD1. J lost 1 base, V lost 4 bases, and 5 bases had no gene match. This CDR3 contains 15 residues. Germline CDR1 reads KGHSH; CDR2 reads LQKENI. The CDR3 region is CASSHRTGRTDTQYF. CDR3 coding DNA: TGTGCCAGCTCACACAGGACAGGCCGCACAGATACGCAGTATTTT.

The J gene is TRBJ2-2, the V gene TRBV19; TRBD1 is a possible D gene (7 bases). This CDR3 region has 16 residues. Germline V gene lookup returns CDR1 LNHDA and CDR2 SQIVND (reference sequence). Trimming shortened V by 5 bases and J by 0 bases, and 13 bases separated the two germline ends. The CDR3 DNA reads as TGTGCCAGTAGTCCGCGGGGACAGCCGAACACCGGGGAGCTGTTTTTT. Its translation: CASSPRGQPNTGELFF.

There are a few counts of this clone. CDR3 DNA: TGTGCCAGCAGCCAAGCCGGGGGGGCGACCGGTCGCGAGCAGTACTTC. It codes for CASSQAGGATGREQYF. The chain joins TRBV4-2 to TRBJ2-7; 8 nucleotides agree with TRBD2. Trimming at V came to 1 base and at J to 6 bases, leaving 11 bases not matched to a gene. This CDR3 has 16 amino acids. From germline, CDR1 is LGHNA and CDR2 YNFKEQ.

V usage is TRBV7-9 and J usage is TRBJ2-3; 10 nucleotides agree with TRBD2. The V gene end was trimmed by 4 bases and the J gene end by 1 base; junction bases not matched to a gene: 5. There are 16 residues in the CDR3. CDR1 SEHNR and CDR2 FQNEAQ come from the germline V gene (reference sequence). The DNA for the CDR3 is TGTGCCAGCAGCTCCCCTAGCGGGAGTGGCACAGATACGCAGTATTTT. Translating it yields CASSSPSGSGTDTQYF.

The chain carries TRBV5-1 and TRBJ2-7, with 12 bases identical to TRBD2. Germline V gene lookup returns CDR1 SGHRS and CDR2 YFSETQ. Unmatched junction bases numbered 6, after V lost 3 bases and J lost 5 bases. The CDR3 contains 15 residues. CDR3 coding DNA: TGCGCCAGCAGCTCGACTAGCGGGAGCACTAACGAGCAGTACTTC. It codes for CASSSTSGSTNEQYF.

V is TRBV19 and J is TRBJ2-3; 10 positions match TRBD2. The CDR3 loop spans 18 amino acids. Germline assignment: CDR1 LNHDA and CDR2 SQIVND (reference sequence). V trimming: 5 bases; J trimming: 1 base; junction bases outside the gene matches: 12. CDR3 DNA: TGTGCCAGTAGTCAAAGAGCGGGGGGGGGAAGTCGCACAGATACGCAGTATTTT. Translation gives CASSQRAGGGSRTDTQYF.

V is TRBV11-1 and J is TRBJ2-1; 8 bases match TRBD2. Germline-derived CDR1 and CDR2 are SGHAT and FQDESV (reference sequence). The CDR3 runs to 13 residues. V gave up 5 bases and J gave up 10 bases; unmatched junction bases: 7. In DNA, the CDR3 is TGTGCCAGCAGCCAACCGGGGGGGGGAGAGCAGTTCTTC. Its protein is CASSQPGGGEQFF.

The rearrangement links TRBV6-6 to TRBJ2-2, with TRBD1 matching over 8 bases. The CDR3 is 13 amino acids. Germline lookup yields CDR1 MNHNY and CDR2 SVGAGI (reference sequence). The V and J ends lost 6 bases and 7 bases, in that order; junction bases with no gene match: 4. Here the CDR3 reads CASRQGAGGELFF. CDR3 DNA: TGTGCCAGCAGGCAGGGGGCTGGCGGGGAGCTGTTTTTT.

This chain joins TRBV7-2 and TRBJ1-6; maybe TRBD1 (6 bases). This CDR3 is 14 amino acids long. The ends were cut back, 4 bases at V and 6 bases at J, with 10 bases in the middle. CDR1 is SGHTA and CDR2 is FQGNSA in the germline V gene. As DNA, the CDR3 is TGTGCCAGCAGCTCGGGGGGGGCTAATTCACCCCTCCACTTT. As protein: CASSSGGANSPLHF.

CDR3 residues: CASSWTAYEQYF. DNA of the CDR3: TGTGCCAGCAGTTGGACAGCCTACGAGCAGTACTTC. The chain carries TRBV6-6 and TRBJ2-7; D might be TRBD1 (6 bases). The CDR3 spans 12 residues. Germline CDR1 is MNHNY and CDR2 is SVGAGI (reference sequence). V lost 4 bases and J 2 bases, leaving 6 bases between the germline ends.

The chain uses TRBV6-5 and TRBJ2-3; D is possibly TRBD1 (6 bases). From germline, CDR1 is MNHEY and CDR2 SVGAGI. V lost 1 base to trimming and J lost 7 bases, with 9 bases between them. The CDR3 has 13 amino acids. The CDR3 reads CASSYFTGNTQYF. The CDR3, as DNA: TGTGCCAGCAGTTACTTTACAGGGAATACGCAGTATTTT.

The J gene is TRBJ2-7, the V gene TRBV9, with TRBD1 matching 7 bases. Germline CDR1 SGDLS, CDR2 YYNGEE. With 3 bases clipped from V and 4 bases from J, the junction kept 13 bases outside the gene matches. CDR3 length: 16 amino acids. This CDR3 reads CASSASVGTALYEQYF. The CDR3 nucleotides read TGTGCCAGCAGCGCTTCCGTGGGGACAGCGTTGTACGAGCAGTACTTC.

J is TRBJ2-5 and V is TRBV5-8; D perhaps matches TRBD2 (5 bases). Per germline, CDR1 SGHTS and CDR2 YDEGEE. V was trimmed by 1 base and J by 5 bases, leaving 12 bases between them. The CDR3 totals 14 residues. The CDR3 DNA follows: TGTGCCAGCAGCTTGATGATGCGGGCGGAGACCCAGTACTTC. Translating gives CASSLMMRAETQYF.

The chain joins TRBV29-1 to TRBJ2-7; D is ambiguous. V was pared by 4 bases and J by 2 bases, with 9 bases between. Per the germline V gene, CDR1 is SQVTM and CDR2 is ANQGSEA. This CDR3 region has 12 residues. CDR3 protein: CSVVGRTYEQYF. The CDR3 coding sequence is TGCAGCGTTGTTGGCAGGACCTACGAGCAGTACTTC.

V gene TRBV6-2 or TRBV6-3 combines with J gene TRBJ2-7; 16 bases agree with TRBD2. V trimming: 5 bases; J trimming: 10 bases; junction bases outside the gene matches: 8. This CDR3 has 15 amino acids. In germline, CDR1 is MNHEY, CDR2 SVGEGT. CDR3 DNA: TGTGCCAGCAGTAAACCGGGACTAGCGGGGGGGGGACAGTACTTC. Amino acid sequence: CASSKPGLAGGGQYF.

The chain's CDR3 is CASGEFFSYEQYF. CDR3 DNA: TGTGCCAGCGGAGAATTTTTCTCCTACGAGCAGTACTTC. V and J are TRBV19 and TRBJ2-7; no definite D call. The V end lost 9 bases, the J end lost 0 bases, and 12 bases lay between the germline ends. This CDR3 region has 13 residues. From germline, CDR1 is LNHDA and CDR2 SQIVND (reference sequence).

This chain uses TRBV5-1 with TRBJ1-1; weak D call: TRBD1 (5 bases). The CDR3 totals 13 residues. The V end lost 6 bases, the J end lost 4 bases, and 13 bases lay between the germline ends. Germline V gene lookup returns CDR1 SGHRS and CDR2 YFSETQ. Written as DNA, the CDR3 is TGCGCCAGCATGGGCGGGGGGACCACTGAAGCTTTCTTT. As protein: CASMGGGTTEAFF.

The chain joins TRBV12-1 to TRBJ1-4; the D call in the table, TRBD1, was not verified against the DNA. TRBV12-1 is tagged as a pseudogene. The CDR3 has 15 residues. The CDR3 reads CASSFAVRQGEKLFF. The CDR3 coding sequence is TGTGCCAGCAGCTTTGCGGTGCGACAGGGAGAAAAACTGTTTTTT.

The V call is TRBV4-2, the J call TRBJ2-4; 8 bases align to TRBD1. The CDR3 runs to 16 residues. Germline trimming cut 0 bases from V and 3 bases from J; bases unmatched to any gene: 4. CDR1 and CDR2 from the germline V gene are LGHNA and YNFKEQ. CDR3 sequence reads: CASSQDPGGVKNIQYF. Written as DNA, the CDR3 is TGTGCCAGCAGCCAAGATCCAGGGGGCGTCAAAAACATTCAGTACTTC.